A selection of T cell receptor beta chains follows, all from one sample in a study of blood T cell repertoires in COVID-19. Sequencing used immunoSEQ multiplex PCR; TCRdb keeps in-frame clones, though not all of them. Here the sample spans roughly 200,000 clones, around 85% being singletons. Sequenced: PBMCs or T cells enriched from blood (not recorded which). The receptors shown here come from a man aged 35-49 years who had recovered from COVID-19. CDR3s include the opening cysteine and the closing phenylalanine or tryptophan. The D gene is left open where the match is weak. The size entry is marked missing in some rows and otherwise reads once, few, many or a size class.

D	J	V	size	CDR3	DNA
-	TRBJ2-3	TRBV9	-	CASSVEERVSTDTQYF	TGTGCCAGCAGCGTAGAAGAGCGGGTGAGCACAGATACGCAGTATTTT
-	TRBJ2-1	TRBV5-1	-	CASSPDSYNEQFF	TGCGCCAGCAGCCCAGACAGTTACAATGAGCAGTTCTTC
-	TRBJ1-5	TRBV1	-	CTSSQRGSNQPQHF	TGCACCAGCAGCCAAAGGGGAAGCAATCAGCCCCAGCATTTT
-	TRBJ1-5	TRBV27	-	CASRPLDTARPQHF	TGTGCCAGCAGACCACTCGACACCGCCAGGCCCCAGCATTTT
-	TRBJ2-1	TRBV7-6	-	CASSLRGLGYNEQFF	TGTGCCAGCAGCTTGCGGGGGCTTGGGTACAATGAGCAGTTCTTC
-	TRBJ1-2	TRBV27	-	CASSGYSQTHYGYTF	TGTGCCAGCAGTGGGTATTCACAGACCCACTATGGCTACACCTTC
-	TRBJ2-7	TRBV2	-	CASTNPAGRYYEQYF	TGTGCCAGCACCAACCCCGCGGGGAGGTACTACGAGCAGTACTTC
-	TRBJ1-2	TRBV3-1/TRBV3-2	-	CASSPHSSREVYGYTF	TGTGCCAGCAGCCCCCATTCCTCCAGGGAGGTCTATGGCTACACCTTC
-	TRBJ1-1	TRBV7-9	-	CASNPSGTEAFF	TGTGCCAGCAACCCAAGTGGGACAGAAGCTTTCTTT
-	TRBJ1-2	TRBV7-8	-	CASSLVGDGYTF	TGTGCCAGCAGCTTAGTCGGGGATGGCTACACCTTC
TRBD1	TRBJ2-1	TRBV4-1	-	CASERTGLNNEQFF	TGCGCCAGCGAGCGGACAGGCCTTAACAATGAGCAGTTCTTC
-	TRBJ1-5	TRBV6-5	once	CASSPSGNQPQHF	TGTGCCAGCAGTCCGTCAGGGAATCAGCCCCAGCATTTT
-	TRBJ1-1	TRBV6-1	-	CASSEETVSEAFF	TGTGCCAGCAGTGAAGAAACTGTGAGTGAAGCTTTCTTT
-	TRBJ2-1	TRBV6-5	-	CASMRLENEQFF	TGTGCCAGCATGAGGCTTGAGAATGAGCAGTTCTTC
TRBD2	TRBJ2-2	TRBV9	-	CASSVAAGLDTGELFF	TGTGCCAGCAGCGTAGCTGCGGGACTAGACACCGGGGAGCTGTTTTTT
TRBD1	TRBJ2-7	TRBV6-5	-	CASSPGQGQEQYF	TGTGCCAGCAGTCCGGGACAGGGTCAAGAGCAGTACTTC
TRBD1	TRBJ2-1	TRBV4-1	-	CASSQETRGTGANNEQFF	TGCGCCAGCAGCCAAGAGACGAGGGGGACAGGGGCCAACAATGAGCAGTTCTTC
TRBD2	TRBJ2-1	TRBV28	-	CASSLSGRASYNEQFF	TGTGCCAGCAGCCTTAGCGGGAGGGCCTCCTACAATGAGCAGTTCTTC
-	TRBJ1-6	TRBV7-9	-	CASRGSEQGSYNSPLHF	TGTGCCAGCAGGGGCTCCGAGCAGGGATCATATAATTCACCCCTCCACTTT
-	TRBJ2-5	TRBV6-1	-	CASSEAGASWAETQYF	TGTGCCAGCAGTGAAGCAGGGGCCTCTTGGGCAGAGACCCAGTACTTC
TRBD1	TRBJ1-1	TRBV3-1/TRBV3-2	-	CASSQAGGRSEAFF	TGTGCCAGCAGCCAGGCAGGGGGAAGAAGTGAAGCTTTCTTT
TRBD1	TRBJ1-5	TRBV5-6	-	CASSNYRGIQQPQHF	TGTGCCAGCAGCAACTACAGGGGTATACAGCAGCCCCAGCATTTT
-	TRBJ1-5	TRBV28	-	CASSLGGSNQPQHF	TGTGCCAGCAGTTTAGGGGGGTCGAATCAGCCCCAGCATTTT
-	TRBJ2-3	TRBV5-1	-	CASRTGVRGDTQYF	TGCGCCAGCAGAACCGGAGTAAGGGGAGATACGCAGTATTTT
TRBD1	TRBJ2-1	TRBV2	-	CASSELRDRVGNEQFF	TGTGCCAGCAGTGAACTTAGGGACAGGGTGGGCAATGAGCAGTTCTTC
-	TRBJ1-1	TRBV5-1	-	CASSSGQNMNTEAFF	TGCGCCAGCAGCTCCGGACAGAACATGAACACTGAAGCTTTCTTT
-	TRBJ2-1	TRBV5-6	-	CASSFPGNNEQFF	TGTGCCAGCAGCTTCCCGGGGAATAATGAGCAGTTCTTC
-	TRBJ1-4	TRBV28	-	CASREHLKLFF	TGTGCCAGCAGGGAGCATTTAAAACTGTTTTTT
TRBD1	TRBJ1-1	TRBV11-3	-	CASSSRDRGVEAFF	TGTGCCAGCAGCTCTCGGGACAGGGGGGTTGAAGCTTTCTTT
-	TRBJ1-5	TRBV6-4	few	CASRGLGGGDAQPQHF	TGTGCCAGCAGGGGACTCGGGGGAGGGGATGCTCAGCCCCAGCATTTT
-	TRBJ2-3	TRBV9	-	CASSVVGLGGGQDTQYF	TGTGCCAGCAGCGTAGTCGGTTTAGGCGGGGGCCAAGATACGCAGTATTTT
TRBD1	TRBJ2-5	TRBV7-3	-	CASSPTGKETQYF	TGTGCCAGCAGCCCGACAGGGAAAGAGACCCAGTACTTC
TRBD1	TRBJ2-1	TRBV6-1	-	CASSELDRVHNEQFF	TGTGCCAGCAGTGAACTGGACAGGGTCCACAATGAGCAGTTCTTC
-	TRBJ2-1	TRBV7-3	-	CASSLRSYNEQFF	TGTGCCAGCAGCTTACGGTCCTACAATGAGCAGTTCTTC
-	TRBJ1-1	TRBV5-1	-	CASSGRGRTNTEAFF	TGCGCCAGCAGTGGTAGGGGAAGGACGAACACTGAAGCTTTCTTT
-	TRBJ1-5	TRBV12-3/TRBV12-4	few	CASSFEGNQPQHF	TGTGCCAGCAGTTTCGAGGGCAATCAGCCCCAGCATTTT
TRBD2	TRBJ2-3	TRBV15	-	CATSSRSGTSADTQYF	TGTGCCACCAGTTCACGTTCGGGGACTAGCGCAGATACGCAGTATTTT
-	TRBJ1-5	TRBV30	-	CAWDTGNIAGGQPQHF	TGTGCCTGGGACACAGGGAATATAGCGGGGGGTCAGCCCCAGCATTTT
-	TRBJ1-1	TRBV12-3/TRBV12-4	once	CASSLASKAFF	TGTGCCAGCAGTTTAGCTTCAAAAGCTTTCTTT
-	TRBJ1-1	TRBV19	-	CASSLEGDGTEAFF	TGTGCCAGTAGTTTGGAGGGCGATGGCACTGAAGCTTTCTTT
TRBD2	TRBJ2-3	TRBV11-2	-	CASSLGLATDTQYF	TGTGCCAGCAGCCTGGGACTAGCGACAGATACGCAGTATTTT
TRBD1	TRBJ1-6	TRBV19	-	CASSPTGGNSPLHF	TGTGCCAGTAGCCCCACAGGGGGCAATTCACCCCTCCACTTT
TRBD1	TRBJ1-4	TRBV28	-	CASSLMDRRNEKLFF	TGTGCCAGCAGTTTAATGGACAGGAGAAATGAAAAACTGTTTTTT
-	TRBJ2-7	TRBV28	-	CASRGWGSSYEQYF	TGTGCCAGCAGGGGCTGGGGCAGTTCCTACGAGCAGTACTTC
-	TRBJ2-5	TRBV28	-	CASSPPGQETQYF	TGTGCCAGCAGCCCTCCGGGACAAGAGACCCAGTACTTC
-	TRBJ2-2	TRBV30	-	CAWSGIGGELFF	TGTGCCTGGAGTGGTATCGGCGGGGAGCTGTTTTTT
TRBD1	TRBJ1-6	TRBV27	-	CASSSGTGGSPLHF	TGTGCCAGCAGTTCTGGGACAGGGGGTTCACCCCTCCACTTT
TRBD2	TRBJ2-5	TRBV7-9	-	CASSSPGLAGGKTQYF	TGTGCCAGCAGCTCTCCGGGACTAGCGGGGGGGAAGACCCAGTACTTC
-	TRBJ1-3	TRBV29-1	-	CSAPAGNTIYF	TGCAGCGCCCCAGCTGGAAACACCATATATTTT
TRBD2	TRBJ2-3	TRBV5-1	-	CASSTIAGATDTQYF	TGCGCCAGCAGCACCATAGCGGGGGCCACAGATACGCAGTATTTT
-	TRBJ2-7	TRBV27	-	CASTGQGSYEQYF	TGTGCCAGCACCGGGCAGGGGAGCTACGAGCAGTACTTC
TRBD1	TRBJ1-4	TRBV7-9	once	CASSLGGTGLNEKLFF	TGTGCCAGCAGCTTAGGCGGGACAGGGCTGAATGAAAAACTGTTTTTT
-	TRBJ2-6	TRBV9	-	CASSVFGGMASGANVLTF	TGTGCCAGCAGCGTATTTGGAGGAATGGCCTCTGGGGCCAACGTCCTGACTTTC